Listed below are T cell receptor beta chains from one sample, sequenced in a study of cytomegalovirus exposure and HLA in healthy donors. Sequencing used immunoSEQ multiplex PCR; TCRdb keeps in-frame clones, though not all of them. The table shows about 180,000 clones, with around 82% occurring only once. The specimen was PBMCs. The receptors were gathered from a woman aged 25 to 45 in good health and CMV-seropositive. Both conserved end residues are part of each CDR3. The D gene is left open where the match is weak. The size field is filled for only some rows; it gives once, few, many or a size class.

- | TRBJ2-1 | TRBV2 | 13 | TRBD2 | TGTGCCAGCAGTGAAGCGGGACTAACTGAGCAGTTCTTC | CASSEAGLTEQFF
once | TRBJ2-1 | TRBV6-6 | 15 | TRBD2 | TGTGCCAGCAGTTCCTCTAGCGGAGCGTACAATGAGCAGTTCTTC | CASSSSSGAYNEQFF
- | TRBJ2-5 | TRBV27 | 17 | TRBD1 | TGTGCCAGCAGGACCATCCGCCGGACAGGGAACCAAGAGACCCAGTACTTC | CASRTIRRTGNQETQYF
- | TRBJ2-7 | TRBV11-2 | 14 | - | TGTGCCAGCAGCTTATTGCGGGGAACGTCGGAGCAGTACTTC | CASSLLRGTSEQYF
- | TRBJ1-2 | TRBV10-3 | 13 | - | TGTGCCATCAGTGGTCAGTCTGACTATGGCTACACCTTC | CAISGQSDYGYTF
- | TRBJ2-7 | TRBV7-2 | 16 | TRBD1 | TGTGCCAGCAGCTTAGGGCCGGACAGGGAGCTCTACGAGCAGTACTTC | CASSLGPDRELYEQYF
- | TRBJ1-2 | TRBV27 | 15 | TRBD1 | TGTGCCAGCAGTGTCGACAGGGGGCTCAGCTATGGCTACACCTTC | CASSVDRGLSYGYTF
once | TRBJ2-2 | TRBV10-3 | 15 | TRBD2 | TGTGCCATCAGGAAGGGGAGGGAGAACACCGGGGAGCTGTTTTTT | CAIRKGRENTGELFF
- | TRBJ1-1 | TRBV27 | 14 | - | TGTGCCAGCAGTTTAGGAGGGGCGGGCACTGAAGCTTTCTTT | CASSLGGAGTEAFF
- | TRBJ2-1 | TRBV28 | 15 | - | TGTGCCAGCAGCAACAGGGTCTTATCCTACAATGAGCAGTTCTTC | CASSNRVLSYNEQFF
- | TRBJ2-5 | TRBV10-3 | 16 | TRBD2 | TGTGCCATCAACGCGGGACTAGCGGGGGGGCAAGAGACCCAGTACTTC | CAINAGLAGGQETQYF
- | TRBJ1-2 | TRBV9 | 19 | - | TGTGCCAGCAGCGTAAAGAACAGTGGCCTGAGGGCGACTAACTATGGCTACACCTTC | CASSVKNSGLRATNYGYTF
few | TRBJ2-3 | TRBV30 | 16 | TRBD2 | TGTGCCTGGAGTGCGGCTAGCGGGGGGGGTGGAGATACGCAGTATTTT | CAWSAASGGGGDTQYF
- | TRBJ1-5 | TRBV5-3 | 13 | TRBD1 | TGTGCCAGAAGCCGGGACAGGGATCAGCCCCAGCATTTT | CARSRDRDQPQHF
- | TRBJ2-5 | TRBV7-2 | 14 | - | TGTGCCAGCAGCCATTTAGACTTCCAAGAGACCCAGTACTTC | CASSHLDFQETQYF
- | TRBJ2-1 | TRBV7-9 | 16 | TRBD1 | TGTGCCAGCAGCTTGGACAGGGAGTGGCCCTACAATGAGCAGTTCTTC | CASSLDREWPYNEQFF
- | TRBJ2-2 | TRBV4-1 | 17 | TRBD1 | TGCGCCAGCAGCCATGTCGGGGGGACAGGGATCACCGGGGAGCTGTTTTTT | CASSHVGGTGITGELFF
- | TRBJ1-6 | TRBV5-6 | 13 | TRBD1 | TGTGCCAGCCTGGGACAGGGTCATTCACCCCTCCACTTT | CASLGQGHSPLHF